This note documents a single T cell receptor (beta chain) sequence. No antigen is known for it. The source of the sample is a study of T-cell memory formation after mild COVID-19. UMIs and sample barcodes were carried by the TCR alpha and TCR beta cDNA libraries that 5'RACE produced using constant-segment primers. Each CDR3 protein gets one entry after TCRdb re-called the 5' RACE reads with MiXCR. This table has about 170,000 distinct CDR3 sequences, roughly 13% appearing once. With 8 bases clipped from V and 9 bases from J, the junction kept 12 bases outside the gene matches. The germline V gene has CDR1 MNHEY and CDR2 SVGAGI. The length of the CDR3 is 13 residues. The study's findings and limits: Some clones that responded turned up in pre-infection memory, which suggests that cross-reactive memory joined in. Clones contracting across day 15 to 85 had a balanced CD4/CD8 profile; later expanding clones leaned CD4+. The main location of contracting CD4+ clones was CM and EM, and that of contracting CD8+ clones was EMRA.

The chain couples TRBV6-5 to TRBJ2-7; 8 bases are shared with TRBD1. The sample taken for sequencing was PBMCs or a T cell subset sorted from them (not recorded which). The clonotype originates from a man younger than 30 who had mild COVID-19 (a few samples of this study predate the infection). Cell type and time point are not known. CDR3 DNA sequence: TGTGCCAGCTCCAGACAGGGGTTCGGAAGGCAGTACTTC. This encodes CASSRQGFGRQYF.